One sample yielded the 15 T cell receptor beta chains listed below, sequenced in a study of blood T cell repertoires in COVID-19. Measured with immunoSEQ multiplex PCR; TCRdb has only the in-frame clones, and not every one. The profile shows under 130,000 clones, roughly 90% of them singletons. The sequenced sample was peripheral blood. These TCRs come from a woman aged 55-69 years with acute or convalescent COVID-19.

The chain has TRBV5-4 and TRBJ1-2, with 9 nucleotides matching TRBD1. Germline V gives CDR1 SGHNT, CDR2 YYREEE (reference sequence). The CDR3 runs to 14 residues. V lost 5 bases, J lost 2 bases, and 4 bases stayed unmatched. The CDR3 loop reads CASREQGANYGYTF. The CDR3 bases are TGTGCCAGCAGGGAACAGGGGGCGAACTATGGCTACACCTTC.

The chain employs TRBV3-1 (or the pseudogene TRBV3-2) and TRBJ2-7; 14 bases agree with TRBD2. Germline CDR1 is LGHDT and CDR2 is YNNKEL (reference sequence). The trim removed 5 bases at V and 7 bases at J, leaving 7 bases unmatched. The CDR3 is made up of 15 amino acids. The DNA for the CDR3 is TGTGCCAGCAGCGTACGACTAGCGGGAGGGGGTGAGCAGTACTTC. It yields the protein CASSVRLAGGGEQYF.

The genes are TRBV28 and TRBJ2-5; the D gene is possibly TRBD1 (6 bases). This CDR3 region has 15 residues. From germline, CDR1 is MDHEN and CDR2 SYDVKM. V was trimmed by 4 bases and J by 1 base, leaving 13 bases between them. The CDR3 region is CASSSPRRGQETQYF. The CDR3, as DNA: TGTGCCAGCAGTTCCCCTCGCAGGGGCCAAGAGACCCAGTACTTC.

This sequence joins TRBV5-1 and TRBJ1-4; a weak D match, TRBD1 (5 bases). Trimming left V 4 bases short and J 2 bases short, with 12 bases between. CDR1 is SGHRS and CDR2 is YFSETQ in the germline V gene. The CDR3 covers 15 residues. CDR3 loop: CASSPDKGTNEKLFF. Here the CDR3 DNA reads TGCGCCAGCAGCCCCGACAAGGGGACTAATGAAAAACTGTTTTTT. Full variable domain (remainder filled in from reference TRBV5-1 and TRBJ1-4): KAGVTQTPRYLIKTRGQQVTLSCSPISGHRSVSWYQQTPGQGLQFLFEYFSETQRNKGNFPGRFSGRQFSNSRSEMNVSTLELGDSALYLCASSPDKGTNEKLFFGSGTQLSVL.

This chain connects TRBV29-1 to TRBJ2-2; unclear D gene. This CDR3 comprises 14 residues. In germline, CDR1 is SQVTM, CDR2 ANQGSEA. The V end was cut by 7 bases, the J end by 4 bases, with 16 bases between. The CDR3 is CSARPRSFTGELFF. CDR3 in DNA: TGCAGCGCCAGACCCAGGTCGTTCACCGGGGAGCTGTTTTTT.

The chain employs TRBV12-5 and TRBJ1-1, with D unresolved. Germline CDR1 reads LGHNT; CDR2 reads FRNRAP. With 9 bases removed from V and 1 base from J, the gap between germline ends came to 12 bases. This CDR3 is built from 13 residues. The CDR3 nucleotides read TGTGCTAGCGTCGAACGCGCGAACACTGAAGCTTTCTTT. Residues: CASVERANTEAFF.

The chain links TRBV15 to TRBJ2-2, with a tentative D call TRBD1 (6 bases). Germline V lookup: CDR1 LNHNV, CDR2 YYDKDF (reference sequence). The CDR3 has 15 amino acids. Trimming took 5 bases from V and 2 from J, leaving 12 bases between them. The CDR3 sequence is CATSGQGINTGELFF. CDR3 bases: TGTGCCACCAGCGGCCAGGGGATTAACACCGGGGAGCTGTTTTTT.

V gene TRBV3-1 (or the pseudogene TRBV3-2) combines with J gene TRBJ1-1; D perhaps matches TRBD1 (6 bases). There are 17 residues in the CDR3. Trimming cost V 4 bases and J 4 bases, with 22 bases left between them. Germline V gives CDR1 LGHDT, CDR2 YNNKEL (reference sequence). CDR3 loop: CASSPVLGQLTGTEAFF. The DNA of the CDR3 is TGTGCCAGCAGCCCCGTTCTAGGACAGCTCACTGGCACTGAAGCTTTCTTT.

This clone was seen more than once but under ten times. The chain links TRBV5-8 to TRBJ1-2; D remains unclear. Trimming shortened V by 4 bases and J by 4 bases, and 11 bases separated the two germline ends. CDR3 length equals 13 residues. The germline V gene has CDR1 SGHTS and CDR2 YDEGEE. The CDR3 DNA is TGTGCCAGCAGCCCCCAGGATCGCTATGGCTACACCTTC. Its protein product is CASSPQDRYGYTF.

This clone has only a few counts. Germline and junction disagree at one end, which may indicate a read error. Written as DNA, the CDR3 is TGTGCTAGCAGCTTAGCCCCAGCGGGAGCAATCAATGAGCAGTTCTTC. The encoded protein is CASSLAPAGAINEQFF. The chain joins TRBV7-7 to TRBJ2-1; 8 nucleotides align to TRBD2. The germline gives CDR1 SSHAT, CDR2 FNYEAQ (reference sequence). The CDR3 is 16 residues long.

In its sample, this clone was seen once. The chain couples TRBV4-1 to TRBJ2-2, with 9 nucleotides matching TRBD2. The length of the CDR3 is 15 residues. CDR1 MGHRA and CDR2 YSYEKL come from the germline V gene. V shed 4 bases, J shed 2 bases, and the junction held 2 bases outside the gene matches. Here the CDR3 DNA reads TGCGCCAGCAGCCCTCTAGCGGGAAACACCGGGGAGCTGTTTTTT. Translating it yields CASSPLAGNTGELFF.

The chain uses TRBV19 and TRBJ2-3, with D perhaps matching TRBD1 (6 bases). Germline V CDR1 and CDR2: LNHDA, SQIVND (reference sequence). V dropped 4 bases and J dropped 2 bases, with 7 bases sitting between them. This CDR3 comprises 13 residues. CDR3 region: CASSRGHTDTQYF. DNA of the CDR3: TGTGCCAGTAGTAGGGGGCACACAGATACGCAGTATTTT.

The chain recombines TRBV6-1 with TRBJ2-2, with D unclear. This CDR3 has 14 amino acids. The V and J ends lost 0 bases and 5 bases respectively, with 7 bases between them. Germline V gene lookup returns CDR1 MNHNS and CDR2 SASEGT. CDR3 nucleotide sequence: TGTGCCAGCAGTGAAGCTTGGGCGACCGGGGAGCTGTTTTTT. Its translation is CASSEAWATGELFF.

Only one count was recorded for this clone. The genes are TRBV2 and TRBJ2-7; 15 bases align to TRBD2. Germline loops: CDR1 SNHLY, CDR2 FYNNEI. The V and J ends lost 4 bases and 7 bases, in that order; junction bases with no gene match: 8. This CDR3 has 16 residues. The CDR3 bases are TGTGCCAGCAGTGGAGGACTAGCGGGAGGGCCTTCGGAGCAGTACTTC. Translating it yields CASSGGLAGGPSEQYF.

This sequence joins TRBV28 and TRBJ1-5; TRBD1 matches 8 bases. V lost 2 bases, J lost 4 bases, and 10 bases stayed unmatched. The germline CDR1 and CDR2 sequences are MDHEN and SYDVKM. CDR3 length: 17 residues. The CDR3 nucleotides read TGTGCCAGCAGTTTACGGGGCAGGGGGCTAGTAAATCAGCCCCAGCATTTT. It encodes CASSLRGRGLVNQPQHF.